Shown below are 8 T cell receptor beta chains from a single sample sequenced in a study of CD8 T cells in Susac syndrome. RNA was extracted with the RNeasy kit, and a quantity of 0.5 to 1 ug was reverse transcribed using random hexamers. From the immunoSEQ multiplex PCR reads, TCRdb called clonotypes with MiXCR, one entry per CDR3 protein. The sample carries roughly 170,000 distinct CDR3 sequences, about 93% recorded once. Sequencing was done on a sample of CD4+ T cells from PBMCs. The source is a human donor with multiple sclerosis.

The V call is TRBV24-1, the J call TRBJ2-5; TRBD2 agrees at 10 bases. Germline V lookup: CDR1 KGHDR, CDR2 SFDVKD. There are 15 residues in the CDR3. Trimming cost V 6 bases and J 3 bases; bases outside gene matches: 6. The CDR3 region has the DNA TGTGCCACCAGTCAACCCGGACTAGCGGAAGAGACCCAGTACTTC. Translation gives CATSQPGLAEETQYF.

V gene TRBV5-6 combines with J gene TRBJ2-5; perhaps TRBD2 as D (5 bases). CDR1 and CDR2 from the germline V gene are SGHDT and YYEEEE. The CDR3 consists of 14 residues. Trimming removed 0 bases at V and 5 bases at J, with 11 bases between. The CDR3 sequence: CASSLASGVETQYF. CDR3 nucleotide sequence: TGTGCCAGCAGCTTGGCCTCCGGGGTTGAGACCCAGTACTTC.

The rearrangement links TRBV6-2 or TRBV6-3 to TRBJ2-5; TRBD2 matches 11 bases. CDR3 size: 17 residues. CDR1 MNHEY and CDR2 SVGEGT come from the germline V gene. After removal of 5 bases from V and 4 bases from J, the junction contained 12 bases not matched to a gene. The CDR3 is CASSRRLTSGRVETQYF. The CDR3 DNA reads TGTGCCAGCAGTCGACGGCTAACTAGCGGGAGAGTAGAGACCCAGTACTTC.

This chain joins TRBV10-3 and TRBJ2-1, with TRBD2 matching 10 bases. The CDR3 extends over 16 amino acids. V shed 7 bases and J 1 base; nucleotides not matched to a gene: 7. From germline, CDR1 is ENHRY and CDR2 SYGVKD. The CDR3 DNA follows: TGTGCCATCAAAGGAGCGGGGGGGATTTCCTACAATGAGCAGTTCTTC. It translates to CAIKGAGGISYNEQFF.

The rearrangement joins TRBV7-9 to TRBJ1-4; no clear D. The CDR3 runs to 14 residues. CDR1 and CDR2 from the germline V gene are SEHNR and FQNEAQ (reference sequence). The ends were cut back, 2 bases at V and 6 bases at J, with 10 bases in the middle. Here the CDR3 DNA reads TGTGCCAGCAGCTTAATGGGCCGGTATGAAAAACTGTTTTTT. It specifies CASSLMGRYEKLFF.

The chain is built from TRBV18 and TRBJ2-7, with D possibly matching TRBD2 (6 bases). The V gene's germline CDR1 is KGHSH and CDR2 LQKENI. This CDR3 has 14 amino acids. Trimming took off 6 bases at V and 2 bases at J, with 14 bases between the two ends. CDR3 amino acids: CASSLIAGPYEQYF. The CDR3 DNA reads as TGTGCCAGCTCCCTAATTGCGGGACCCTACGAGCAGTACTTC.

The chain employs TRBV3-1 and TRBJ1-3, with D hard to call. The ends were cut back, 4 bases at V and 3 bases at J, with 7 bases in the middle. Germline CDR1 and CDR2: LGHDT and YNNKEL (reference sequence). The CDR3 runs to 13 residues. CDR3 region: CASSPSGGNTIYF. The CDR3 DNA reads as TGTGCCAGCAGCCCGTCCGGTGGAAACACCATATATTTT.

The CDR3 protein is CAIRDSTRVTGELFF. The CDR3 DNA reads TGTGCCATCAGAGATTCTACAAGAGTTACCGGGGAGCTGTTTTTT. V gene TRBV10-3 combines with J gene TRBJ2-2; D unclear. V lost 6 bases, J lost 5 bases, and 16 bases lay in between. Per the germline V gene, CDR1 is ENHRY and CDR2 is SYGVKD. This CDR3 has 15 amino acids.